This T cell receptor beta chain comes out of a study of cytomegalovirus exposure and HLA in healthy donors. Background on the study: From some 190 million T cells, an earlier analysis saw roughly 120 million unique TCR beta sequences. The study's early data release held about 85 million unique TCRs from HLA-typed donors.

The germline V gene has CDR1 SGHRS and CDR2 YFSETQ. The ends were cut back, 4 bases at V and 7 bases at J, with 21 bases in the middle. This CDR3 has 16 residues. Concerning this clone itself: Its specificity is not known.

Healthy bone marrow donors made up the donors. The PCR ran on 60 Vbeta and 13 Jbeta primers. Produced via immunoSEQ multiplex PCR; TCRdb's table is partial and in-frame only. Recorded here are 100,000 to 150,000 clones; the top ten clones represent 1.5% to 1.7%. Regarding the study as a whole: An analysis that came later showed most CMV-associated TCR beta chains appearing HLA-restricted.

The V gene is TRBV5-1, the J gene TRBJ1-5; maybe TRBD1 (5 bases). The origin of this receptor is a woman between 40 and 55 years old in good health and CMV-seronegative. Material for sequencing was PBMCs. The CDR3 DNA reads TGCGCCAGCAGCCCGACCCCGCGGGAGGGGCGGCAGCCCCAGCATTTT. The encoded protein is CASSPTPREGRQPQHF.